Listed here are 4 T cell receptor beta chains from one sample, sequenced in a study of blood T cell repertoires in COVID-19 (dated by TCRdb to 2019 to 2021). The method was the immunoSEQ multiplex PCR assay. This is the immuneACCESS table as TCRdb keeps it, with only in-frame sequences that have V and J called. A part of the clones is gone; compared with another copy, unresolved V genes explain less than half, and the rest is unexplained. In all, the sample holds 100,000 to 120,000 clones, and more than 80% of those were seen once. Around 8% of the sample is held by the ten biggest clonotypes. Input material: peripheral blood. Source of these receptors: a middle-aged woman with acute or convalescent COVID-19.

DNA of the CDR3: TGTGCCAGCAGTGAAGCGCTTGGCACAGGGACCATTAATTCACCCCTCCACTTT. Translation gives CASSEALGTGTINSPLHF. V is TRBV6-1 and J is TRBJ1-6; D may be TRBD1 (6 bases). The CDR3 consists of 18 residues. V lost 0 bases and J lost 6, with 18 bases in between. Germline V gene data show CDR1 as MNHNS and CDR2 as SASEGT.

This clone was recorded many times. The V gene is TRBV18, the J gene TRBJ2-7; TRBD2 aligns across 10 bases. This CDR3 has 15 amino acids. Losses at the gene ends were 2 bases for V and 3 bases for J; bases not matched to a gene: 4. Germline V gene sequence: CDR1 KGHSH, CDR2 LQKENI. The chain's CDR3 is CASSPRTSGHYEQYF. The DNA of the CDR3 is TGTGCCAGCTCACCAAGGACTAGCGGCCACTACGAGCAGTACTTC.

The chain links TRBV2 to TRBJ1-4; 8 bases match TRBD1. CDR1 and CDR2 from the germline V gene are SNHLY and FYNNEI. This CDR3 is 13 amino acids long. V shed 4 bases, J shed 7 bases, and the junction held 2 bases outside the gene matches. CDR3 protein: CASSAGTGEKLFF. For the CDR3, the DNA is TGTGCCAGCAGTGCGGGGACAGGTGAAAAACTGTTTTTT.

The gene calls are TRBV6-1 and TRBJ2-7, with TRBD1 matching over 9 bases. The CDR3 has 13 amino acids. Germline V lookup: CDR1 MNHNS, CDR2 SASEGT. The V gene end was trimmed by 0 bases and the J gene end by 12 bases; junction bases not matched to a gene: 6. The CDR3 DNA sequence: TGTGCCAGCAGTGAAGCGGACAGGGGATTAAGGTACTTC. The encoded protein is CASSEADRGLRYF.